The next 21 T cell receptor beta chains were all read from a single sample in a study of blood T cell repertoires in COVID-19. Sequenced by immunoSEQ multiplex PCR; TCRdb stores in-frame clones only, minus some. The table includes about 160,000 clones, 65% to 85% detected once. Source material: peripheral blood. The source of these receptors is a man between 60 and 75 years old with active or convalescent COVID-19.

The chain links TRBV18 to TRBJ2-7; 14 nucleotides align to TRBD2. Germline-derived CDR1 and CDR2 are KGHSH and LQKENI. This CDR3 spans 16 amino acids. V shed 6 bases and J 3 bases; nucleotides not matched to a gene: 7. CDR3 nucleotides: TGTGCCAGCTCGCGGGGACTAGCGGGAGACGGCTACGAGCAGTACTTC. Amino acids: CASSRGLAGDGYEQYF.

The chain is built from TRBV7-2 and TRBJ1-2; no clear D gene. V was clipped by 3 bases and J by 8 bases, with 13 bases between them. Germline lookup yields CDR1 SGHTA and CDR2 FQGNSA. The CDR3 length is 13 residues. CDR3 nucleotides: TGTGCCAGCAGCTTCGCGGCAAGATGGGGCTACACCTTC. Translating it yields CASSFAARWGYTF.

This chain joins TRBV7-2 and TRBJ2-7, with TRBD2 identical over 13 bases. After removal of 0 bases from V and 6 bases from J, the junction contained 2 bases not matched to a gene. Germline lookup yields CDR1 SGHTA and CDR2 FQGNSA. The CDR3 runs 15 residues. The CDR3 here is CASSLAGTSGIEQYF. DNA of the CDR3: TGTGCCAGCAGCTTAGCGGGGACTAGCGGGATCGAGCAGTACTTC.

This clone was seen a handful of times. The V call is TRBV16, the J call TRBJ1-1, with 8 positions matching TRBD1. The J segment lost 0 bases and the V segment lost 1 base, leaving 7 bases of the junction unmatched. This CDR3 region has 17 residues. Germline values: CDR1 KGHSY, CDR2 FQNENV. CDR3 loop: CASSQFKGQDLNTEAFF. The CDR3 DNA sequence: TGTGCCAGCAGCCAATTTAAGGGACAGGATTTGAACACTGAAGCTTTCTTT.

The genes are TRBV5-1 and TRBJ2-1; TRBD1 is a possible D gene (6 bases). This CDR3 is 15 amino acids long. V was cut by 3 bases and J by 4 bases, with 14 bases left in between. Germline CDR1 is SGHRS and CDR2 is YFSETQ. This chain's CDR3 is CASSSDRKKYNEQFF. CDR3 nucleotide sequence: TGCGCCAGCAGCTCGGACAGAAAAAAATACAATGAGCAGTTCTTC.

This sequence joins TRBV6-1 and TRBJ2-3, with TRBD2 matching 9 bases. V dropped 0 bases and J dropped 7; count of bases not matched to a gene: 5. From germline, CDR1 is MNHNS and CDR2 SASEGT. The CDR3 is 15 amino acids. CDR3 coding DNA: TGTGCCAGCAGTGAAGCTAGCGGGAGTTTGAATACGCAGTATTTT. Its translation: CASSEASGSLNTQYF.

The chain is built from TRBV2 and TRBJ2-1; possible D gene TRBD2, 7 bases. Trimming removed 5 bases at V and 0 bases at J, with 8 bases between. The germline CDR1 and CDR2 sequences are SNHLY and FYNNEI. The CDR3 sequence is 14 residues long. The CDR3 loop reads CASSRGASYNEQFF. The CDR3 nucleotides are TGTGCCAGCAGTCGGGGGGCCTCCTACAATGAGCAGTTCTTC.

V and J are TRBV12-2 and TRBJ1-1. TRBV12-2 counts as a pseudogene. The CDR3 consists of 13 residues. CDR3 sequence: CASRLERDTEAFF. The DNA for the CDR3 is TGTGCAAGTCGCTTAGAACGAGACACTGAAGCTTTCTTT.

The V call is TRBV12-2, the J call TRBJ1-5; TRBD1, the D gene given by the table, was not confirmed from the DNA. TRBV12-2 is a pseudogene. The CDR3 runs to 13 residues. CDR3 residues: CASRYLQGQPQHF. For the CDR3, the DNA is TGTGCAAGTCGCTACCTACAGGGTCAGCCCCAGCATTTT.

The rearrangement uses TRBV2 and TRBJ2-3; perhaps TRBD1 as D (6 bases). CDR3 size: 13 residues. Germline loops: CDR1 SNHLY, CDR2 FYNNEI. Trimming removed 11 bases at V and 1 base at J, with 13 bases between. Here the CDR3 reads CAGSNRGTDTQYF. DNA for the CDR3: TGTGCCGGTAGTAACAGGGGCACAGATACGCAGTATTTT.

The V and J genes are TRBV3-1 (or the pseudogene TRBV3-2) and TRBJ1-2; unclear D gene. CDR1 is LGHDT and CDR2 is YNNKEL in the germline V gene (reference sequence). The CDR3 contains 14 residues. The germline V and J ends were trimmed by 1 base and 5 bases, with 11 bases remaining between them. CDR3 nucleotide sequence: TGTGCCAGCAGCCAAGTAGGAGGGCGATATGGCTACACCTTC. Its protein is CASSQVGGRYGYTF.

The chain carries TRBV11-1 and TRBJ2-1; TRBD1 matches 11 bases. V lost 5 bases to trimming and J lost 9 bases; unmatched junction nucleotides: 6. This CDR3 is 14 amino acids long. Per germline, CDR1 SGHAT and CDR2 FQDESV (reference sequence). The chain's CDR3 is CASSGQGAVGEQFF. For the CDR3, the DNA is TGTGCCAGCAGCGGACAGGGGGCCGTCGGTGAGCAGTTCTTC. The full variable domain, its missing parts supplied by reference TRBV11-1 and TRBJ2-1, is EAEVAQSPRYKITEKSQAVAFWCDPISGHATLYWYRQILGQGPELLVQFQDESVVDDSQLPKDRFSAERLKGVDSTLKIQPAELGDSAMYLCASSGQGAVGEQFFGPGTRLTVL.

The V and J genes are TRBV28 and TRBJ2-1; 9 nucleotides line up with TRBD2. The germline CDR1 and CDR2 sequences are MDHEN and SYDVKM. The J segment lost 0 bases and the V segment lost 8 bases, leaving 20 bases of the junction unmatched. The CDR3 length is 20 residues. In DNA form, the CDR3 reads TGTGCCAGCGGGTCTTCCCAAATCGGGCTAGCGGGACTCTCCTACAATGAGCAGTTCTTC. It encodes CASGSSQIGLAGLSYNEQFF.

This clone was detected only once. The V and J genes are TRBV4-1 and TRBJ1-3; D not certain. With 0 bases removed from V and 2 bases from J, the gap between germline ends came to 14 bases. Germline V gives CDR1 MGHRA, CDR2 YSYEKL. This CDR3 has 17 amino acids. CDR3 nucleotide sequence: TGCGCCAGCAGCCAAGATACGGCAGGCACAACTGGAAACACCATATATTTT. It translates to CASSQDTAGTTGNTIYF.

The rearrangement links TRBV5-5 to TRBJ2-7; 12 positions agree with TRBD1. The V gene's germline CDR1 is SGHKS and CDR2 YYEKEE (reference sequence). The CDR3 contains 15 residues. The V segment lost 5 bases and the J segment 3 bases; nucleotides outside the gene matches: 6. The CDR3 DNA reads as TGTGCCAGCAGTTGGGGACAGGGGGCTAGCTACGAGCAGTACTTC. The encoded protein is CASSWGQGASYEQYF.

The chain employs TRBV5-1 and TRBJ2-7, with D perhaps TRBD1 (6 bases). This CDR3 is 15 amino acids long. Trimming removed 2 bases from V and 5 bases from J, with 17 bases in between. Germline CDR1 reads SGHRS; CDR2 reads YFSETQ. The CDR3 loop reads CASSLAVQGIHEQYF. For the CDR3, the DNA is TGCGCCAGCAGCTTAGCCGTACAGGGTATCCACGAGCAGTACTTC.

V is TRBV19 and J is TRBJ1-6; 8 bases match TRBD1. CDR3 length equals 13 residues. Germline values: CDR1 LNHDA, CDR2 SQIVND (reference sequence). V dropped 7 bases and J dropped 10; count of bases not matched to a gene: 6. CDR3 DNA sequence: TGTGCCAGTAAAACACAGGGGGGGTCACCCCTCCACTTT. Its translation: CASKTQGGSPLHF.

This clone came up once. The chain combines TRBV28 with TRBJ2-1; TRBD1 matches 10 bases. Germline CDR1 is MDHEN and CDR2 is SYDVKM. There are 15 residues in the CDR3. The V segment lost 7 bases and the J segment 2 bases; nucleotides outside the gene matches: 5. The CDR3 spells CASNSGQGAYNEQFF. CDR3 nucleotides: TGTGCCAGCAACTCTGGACAGGGGGCCTACAATGAGCAGTTCTTC.

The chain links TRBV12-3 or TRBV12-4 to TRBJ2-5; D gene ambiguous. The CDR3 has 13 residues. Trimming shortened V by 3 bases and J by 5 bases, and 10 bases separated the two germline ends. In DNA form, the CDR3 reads TGTGCCAGCAGTTTTCATGGCTCCGAGACCCAGTACTTC. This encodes CASSFHGSETQYF.

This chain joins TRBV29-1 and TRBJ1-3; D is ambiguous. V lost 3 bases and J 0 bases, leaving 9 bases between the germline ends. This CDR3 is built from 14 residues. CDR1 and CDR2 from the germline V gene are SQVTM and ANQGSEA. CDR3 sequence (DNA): TGCAGCGTTGAGTCGAGTGCCTCTGGAAACACCATATATTTT. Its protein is CSVESSASGNTIYF.

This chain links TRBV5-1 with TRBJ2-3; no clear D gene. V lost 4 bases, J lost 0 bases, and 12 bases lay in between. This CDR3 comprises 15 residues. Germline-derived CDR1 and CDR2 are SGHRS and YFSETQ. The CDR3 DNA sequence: TGCGCCAGCAGCCCGAGGCCAGTAAGCACAGATACGCAGTATTTT. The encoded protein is CASSPRPVSTDTQYF. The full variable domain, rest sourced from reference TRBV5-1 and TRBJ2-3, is KAGVTQTPRYLIKTRGQQVTLSCSPISGHRSVSWYQQTPGQGLQFLFEYFSETQRNKGNFPGRFSGRQFSNSRSEMNVSTLELGDSALYLCASSPRPVSTDTQYFGPGTRLTVL.